This TCR beta chain was obtained from a study of cytomegalovirus exposure and HLA in healthy donors. Comments on this clone: Its antigen is unidentified.

The PCR employed 60 Vbeta primers together with 13 Jbeta primers. Clones were read by immunoSEQ multiplex PCR, and TCRdb kept only the in-frame ones, dropping some. The sample records about 230,000 clones, roughly 85% being singletons. This CDR3 spans 16 amino acids. Trimming cost V 3 bases and J 2 bases; bases outside gene matches: 9. In germline, CDR1 is SGHRS, CDR2 YFSETQ. Broader study findings: Generally TCR sequences proved uncommon, though certain public TCRs appeared in numerous donors. Productive status was seen about 90% or about 30% of the time for most TCR beta V segments in an earlier analysis. In a later analysis, HLA-associated beta chains showed higher expansion and lower generation probabilities than comparable chains. In a later analysis, specific HLA alleles were associated with 15,000 to 20,000 TCR beta sequences at a 0.05 false discovery rate.

The sample taken for sequencing was PBMCs. The rearrangement uses TRBV5-1 and TRBJ1-1; 8 bases match TRBD1. This receptor was obtained from a girl aged 2-10 years in good health and CMV-seronegative. CDR3 nucleotide sequence: TGCGCCAGCAGCTCCCGGACAGGGAGTAGTAACACTGAAGCTTTCTTT. This encodes CASSSRTGSSNTEAFF.